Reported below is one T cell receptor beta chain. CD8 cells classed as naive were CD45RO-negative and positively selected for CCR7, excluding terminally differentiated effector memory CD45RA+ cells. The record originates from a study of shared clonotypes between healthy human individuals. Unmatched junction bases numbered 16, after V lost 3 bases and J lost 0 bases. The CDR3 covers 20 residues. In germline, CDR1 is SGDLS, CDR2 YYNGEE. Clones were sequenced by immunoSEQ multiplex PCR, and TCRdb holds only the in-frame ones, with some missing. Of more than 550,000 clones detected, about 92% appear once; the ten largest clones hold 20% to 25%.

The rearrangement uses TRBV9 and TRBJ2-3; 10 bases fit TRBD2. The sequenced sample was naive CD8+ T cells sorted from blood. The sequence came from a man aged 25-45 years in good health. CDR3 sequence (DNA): TGTGCCAGCAGCGGAGGGCTCCTACCGGGACTAGCGTCAAGCACAGATACGCAGTATTTT. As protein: CASSGGLLPGLASSTDTQYF.